Listed here are 7 T cell receptor beta chains from one sample, sequenced in a study of molecular identifiers for immune sequencing clone quantification. TCRdb recomputed calls from the PCR reads with MiXCR, one row per CDR3 protein. The profile shows over 600,000 distinct CDR3 sequences, approximately 20% of them singletons. The source material was naive CD8+ T cells from blood, with Jurkat cell RNA spiked in. Subset given: FACS-sorted CD8+CD4-CCR7+CD45RA+ naive T cells. These receptor sequences come from a human donor in good health. Some libraries in this study had Jurkat cell RNA spiked in.

At least ten counts were recorded for this clonotype. This rearrangement joins TRBV20-1 to TRBJ1-4, with D hard to call. Per the germline V gene, CDR1 is DFQATT and CDR2 is SNEGSKA (reference sequence). Trimming pared 5 bases from V and 6 bases from J, leaving 7 bases between. The CDR3 is made up of 11 amino acids. CDR3 sequence reads: CSAGVDEKLFF. The CDR3 DNA is TGCAGTGCTGGGGTGGATGAAAAACTGTTTTTT.

This clonotype was picked up many times. The chain couples TRBV28 to TRBJ2-3, with D possibly being TRBD1 or TRBD2 (5 bases each). The V end was cut by 2 bases, the J end by 2 bases, with 8 bases between. CDR1 and CDR2 from the germline V gene are MDHEN and SYDVKM. This CDR3 has 14 amino acids. CDR3 amino acids: CASSLGGYTDTQYF. DNA for the CDR3: TGTGCCAGCAGTTTAGGGGGATACACAGATACGCAGTATTTT.

V is TRBV27 and J is TRBJ2-1; 13 bases agree with TRBD2. Trimming took 4 bases from V and 8 from J; bases not matched to a gene: 5. The CDR3 runs 15 residues. Germline-derived CDR1 and CDR2 are MNHEY and SMNVEV (reference sequence). The CDR3 here is CASSSRTSGRDEQFF. CDR3 in DNA: TGTGCCAGCAGTTCCAGGACTAGCGGGAGAGATGAGCAGTTCTTC.

Comments on this clonotype: Just one base apart from a much larger clone, this may be a read error. The chain joins TRBV6-5 to TRBJ2-2; 10 nucleotides agree with TRBD1. Germline assignment: CDR1 MNHEY and CDR2 SVGAGI. The CDR3 spans 15 residues. The V gene end was trimmed by 6 bases and the J gene end by 4 bases; junction bases not matched to a gene: 5. The CDR3: CASRPRDRGTGELFF. CDR3 nucleotide sequence: TGTGCCAGCAGGCCCCGGGACAGGGGCACCGGGGAGCTGTTTTTT.

On this clonotype itself: This is likely an artifact of a read error, given a far larger clone one base away. The J gene is TRBJ2-3, the V gene TRBV13; no clear D. With 0 bases removed from V and 8 bases from J, the gap between germline ends came to 6 bases. The CDR3 spans 12 residues. Looked up from germline, CDR1 is PRHDT and CDR2 is FYEKMQ (reference sequence). DNA of the CDR3: TGTGCCAGCAGCTTAGGTAGAGGTACGCAGTATTTT. Translation: CASSLGRGTQYF. The full variable domain, in which reference TRBV13 and TRBJ2-3 provide the parts outside the CDR3, is AAGVIQSPRHLIKEKRETATLKCYPIPRHDTVYWYQQGPGQDPQFLISFYEKMQSDKGSIPDRFSAQQFSDYHSELNMSSLELGDSALYFCASSLGRGTQYFGPGTRLTVL.

This clonotype was observed many times. The chain carries TRBV4-2 and TRBJ2-7; the match to TRBD2 covers 9 bases. Losses at the gene ends were 0 bases for V and 6 bases for J; bases not matched to a gene: 9. Germline CDR1 LGHNA, CDR2 YNFKEQ. The CDR3 runs to 16 residues. CDR3 sequence (DNA): TGTGCCAGCAGCCAAGAGAGAGGGCTAGCGGGAAGCGAGCAGTACTTC. This sequence encodes CASSQERGLAGSEQYF.

This clonotype occurred a few times. This may be a read error: a much more frequent sequence differs by one nucleotide. The J gene is TRBJ2-1, the V gene TRBV7-9; D perhaps matches TRBD2 (7 bases). The germline CDR1 and CDR2 sequences are SEHNR and FQNEAQ (reference sequence). Trimming took off 3 bases at V and 8 bases at J, with 17 bases between the two ends. The CDR3 is 15 residues long. The CDR3 DNA is TGTGCCAGCAGCTTGTCTCCGGGGGGCGGGGATGAGCAGTTCTTC. Encoded protein: CASSLSPGGGDEQFF.